This TCR beta chain was identified during a study of shared clonotypes between healthy human individuals. With V trimmed by 1 base and J by 5 bases, 10 bases remained unmatched. This CDR3 comprises 17 residues. Germline V CDR1 and CDR2: LGHNA, YNFKEQ. This was a deep-level run. Authors' methods: In the immunoSEQ data, sequences were junction-only and lacked quality scores, so filtering differed. Assay used: immunoSEQ multiplex PCR; TCRdb lists only in-frame clones, some missing. The DNA gave D and trimming, while V, J and clone size come from that table. The sample lists approximately 2.5 million clones, over 85% seen once, with around 0.14% in the top ten. In the case of this clone: Its specificity is unknown.

General study points: Naive subsets tended to show greater estimated richness than memory subsets. The study drew on few donors, limiting represented genetic and exposure-history diversity.

The sequence was obtained from a man aged 18-30 years in good health. The sequencing sample was made of naive CD4+ T cells sorted from blood. Subset described: CD45RA+ positively selected. The V gene is TRBV4-2, the J gene TRBJ2-5, with 10 bases lining up with TRBD2. The CDR3 spells CASSQVPSGGVRETQYF. The CDR3, as DNA: TGTGCCAGCAGCCAAGTTCCTAGCGGGGGAGTCCGGGAGACCCAGTACTTC.